The rows below give T cell receptor beta chains drawn from one sample of a study of regulatory dendritic cells for organ transplantation. The antigens for these receptors are not known. The repertoire was sequenced with immunoSEQ multiplex PCR; TCRdb's copy has only in-frame clones and lacks some. The sample has about 18,000 clones; around 85% are singletons. Sequencing was carried out using memory CD4+ T cells from blood cultured with regulatory dendritic cells. The receptors originated from a human donor in good health. CDR3s include the opening cysteine and the closing phenylalanine or tryptophan. Each record gives: V gene, J gene, clone size, D gene, CDR3 protein, CDR3 DNA. A D gene is named only where the DNA matches it firmly. Expanded clones are given a class, and other clones once, few, many or no size at all.

V: TRBV7-2
J: TRBJ1-1
size: once
D: .
CDR3: CASSLAGGVTEAFF
DNA: TGTGCCAGCAGCTTAGCGGGGGGGGTAACTGAAGCTTTCTTT

V: TRBV10-3
J: TRBJ2-7
size: .
D: .
CDR3: CATGAGSYEQYF
DNA: TGTGCCACCGGGGCCGGATCCTACGAGCAGTACTTC

V: TRBV30
J: TRBJ2-7
size: few
D: TRBD1
CDR3: CAWTRGLSYEQYF
DNA: TGTGCCTGGACCAGGGGGTTATCCTACGAGCAGTACTTC

V: TRBV7-9
J: TRBJ2-5
size: .
D: .
CDR3: CASSSPGRSVGQYF
DNA: TGTGCCAGCAGCTCCCCGGGGCGGAGTGTCGGGCAGTACTTC

V: TRBV6-6
J: TRBJ2-7
size: few
D: .
CDR3: CASSRPRGSDEQYF
DNA: TGTGCCAGCAGTCGCCCCAGGGGTAGCGACGAGCAGTACTTC

V: TRBV6-4
J: TRBJ1-4
size: .
D: TRBD1
CDR3: CASRAPGTGVEKLFF
DNA: TGTGCCAGCAGAGCCCCCGGGACAGGGGTTGAAAAACTGTTTTTT

V: TRBV19
J: TRBJ2-4
size: .
D: .
CDR3: CASSTYRDTPPIQYF
DNA: TGTGCCAGTAGTACCTACCGGGACACCCCACCCATTCAGTACTTC

V: TRBV6-6
J: TRBJ1-1
size: .
D: .
CDR3: CASSPYQGANTEAFF
DNA: TGTGCCAGCAGCCCTTACCAGGGAGCGAACACTGAAGCTTTCTTT

V: TRBV4-2
J: TRBJ1-5
size: .
D: .
CDR3: CASSQDWDLSEPQHF
DNA: TGTGCCAGCAGCCAAGATTGGGATCTAAGCGAGCCCCAGCATTTT

V: TRBV5-8
J: TRBJ2-5
size: .
D: .
CDR3: CASSLFRGRVQETQYF
DNA: TGTGCCAGCAGCTTGTTTCGAGGAAGGGTCCAAGAGACCCAGTACTTC

V: TRBV12-1
J: TRBJ2-2
size: .
D: .
CDR3: CASSFGGFLAGAHTGELFF
DNA: TGTGCCAGCAGCTTTGGGGGCTTTCTAGCGGGGGCCCACACCGGGGAGCTGTTTTTT

V: TRBV9
J: TRBJ2-3
size: .
D: TRBD2
CDR3: CASSHSGGYTDTQYF
DNA: TGTGCCAGCAGCCATAGCGGGGGTTACACAGATACGCAGTATTTT

V: TRBV19
J: TRBJ2-1
size: .
D: TRBD2
CDR3: CASSDKASGRGMNEQFF
DNA: TGTGCCAGTAGTGACAAAGCTAGCGGGCGGGGGATGAATGAGCAGTTCTTC

V: TRBV18
J: TRBJ2-1
size: .
D: TRBD1
CDR3: CASSRGQGSYNEQFF
DNA: TGTGCCAGCTCACGGGGACAGGGCAGTTACAATGAGCAGTTCTTC